Detailed here is one T cell receptor beta chain. What it binds is not known. These data are taken from a study of cytomegalovirus exposure and HLA in healthy donors. The PCR used 60 Vbeta and 13 Jbeta primers. Measured with immunoSEQ multiplex PCR; TCRdb has only the in-frame clones, and not every one. This table holds about 150,000 clones, approximately 86% found once. Findings and caveats of the study: According to a later analysis, donors in an Asian-associated ancestry cluster reportedly had fewer N-insertions than the approximately 670-donor mean. Analyzed later, association rates of TCRs varied across HLA loci, with DRB1 most and HLA-C fewest.

Per germline, CDR1 LNHDA and CDR2 SQIVND (reference sequence). V was clipped by 6 bases and J by 4 bases, with 16 bases between them. The CDR3 totals 15 residues. The TCR comes from a woman under 30 in good health and CMV-seronegative. The sample taken for sequencing was PBMCs. This chain links TRBV19 with TRBJ2-1; no reliable D call. CDR3 nucleotides: TGTGCCAGTAGCCAACTCCCTCCATCATACAATGAGCAGTTCTTC. Translation: CASSQLPPSYNEQFF.